This T cell receptor beta chain was profiled in a study of T cells in Graves' hyperthyroidism and ophthalmopathy. For the study at large: At initial diagnosis, before any treatment had begun, peripheral blood was obtained.

Broader study findings: Most clonotypes expanded in the thyroid (above 0.001) were also present in blood.

Patients between 18 and 65 years old had hyperthyroidism, newly diagnosed and lasting under 2 months. From more than 9 ml of fresh peripheral blood, PBMCs were isolated. The CDR3 regions of TCR beta were amplified from RNA transcripts. The primer set for the first-round RT-PCR of the TCR CDR3 was HTBI. TCRdb recomputed calls from the multiplex PCR reads with MiXCR, one row per CDR3 protein. The repertoire holds about 770,000 distinct CDR3 sequences, with 18% as singletons. The CDR3 length is 15 residues. The germline CDR1 and CDR2 sequences are DFQATT and SNEGSKA (reference sequence). V was clipped by 1 base and J by 5 bases, with 17 bases between them. This clonotype was counted between two and nine times. Its antigen is unknown.

Specimen: blood. The clonotype comes from a woman aged 50 to 60 with Graves' hyperthyroidism that later progressed to Graves' ophthalmopathy. The chain employs TRBV20-1 and TRBJ2-5; tentatively, D is TRBD2 (5 bases). In nucleotides, the CDR3 is TGCAGTGCTAGAGCCCCGGTGGGTTGGGAGGAGACCCAGTACTTC. Protein product: CSARAPVGWEETQYF.